This T cell receptor (beta chain) was identified in a study of breast tumors, draining lymph nodes, adjacent tissues. Study results and caveats: Tumor TCR diversity was below lymph nodes but above nontumor tissue.

The trim removed 5 bases at V and 0 bases at J, leaving 4 bases unmatched. The CDR3 sequence is 15 residues long. Per the germline V gene, CDR1 is MNHEY and CDR2 is SVGAGI. Axillary draining lymph nodes of breast cancer patients supplied the node samples. This clonotype was picked up many times. Antigen: not known. MiXCR, run by TCRdb on the multiplex PCR reads, gives a single entry per CDR3 protein. The sample includes 200,000 or so distinct CDR3 sequences, 31% of them seen just once. The chain combines TRBV6-5 with TRBJ2-7; TRBD2 agrees at 10 bases. This TCR was recovered from a female donor with breast cancer. Some clones in this sample may be carry-over from other donors' samples. Sequenced material: axillary lymph node tissue. The CDR3 sequence is CASSGGLAASYEQYF. The CDR3 DNA follows: TGTGCCAGCAGTGGTGGACTAGCGGCCTCCTACGAGCAGTACTTC.